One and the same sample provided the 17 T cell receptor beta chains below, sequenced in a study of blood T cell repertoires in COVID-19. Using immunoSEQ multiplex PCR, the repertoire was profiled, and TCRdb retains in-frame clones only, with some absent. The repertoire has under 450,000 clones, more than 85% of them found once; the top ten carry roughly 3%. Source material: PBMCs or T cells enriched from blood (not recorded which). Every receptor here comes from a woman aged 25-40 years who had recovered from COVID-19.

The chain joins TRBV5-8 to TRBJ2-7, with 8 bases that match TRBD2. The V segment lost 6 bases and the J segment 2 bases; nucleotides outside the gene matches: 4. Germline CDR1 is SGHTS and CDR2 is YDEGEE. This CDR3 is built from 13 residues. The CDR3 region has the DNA TGTGCCAGCACCCGGCGGGGGGCCTACGAGCAGTACTTC. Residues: CASTRRGAYEQYF.

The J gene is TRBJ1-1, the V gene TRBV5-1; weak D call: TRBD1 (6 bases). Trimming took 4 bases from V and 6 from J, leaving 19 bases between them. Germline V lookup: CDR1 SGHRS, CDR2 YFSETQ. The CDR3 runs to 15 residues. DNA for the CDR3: TGCGCCAGCAGCCCAAAAGGGGGGGCGGCCGCTGAAGCTTTCTTT. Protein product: CASSPKGGAAAEAFF.

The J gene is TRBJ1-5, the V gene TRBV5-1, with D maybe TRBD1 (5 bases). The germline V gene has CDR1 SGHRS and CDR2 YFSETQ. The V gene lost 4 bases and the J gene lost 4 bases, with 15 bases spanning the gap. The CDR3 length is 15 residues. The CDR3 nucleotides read TGCGCCAGCAGCGTGGCCGGGGGGAGGAATCAGCCCCAGCATTTT. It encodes CASSVAGGRNQPQHF.

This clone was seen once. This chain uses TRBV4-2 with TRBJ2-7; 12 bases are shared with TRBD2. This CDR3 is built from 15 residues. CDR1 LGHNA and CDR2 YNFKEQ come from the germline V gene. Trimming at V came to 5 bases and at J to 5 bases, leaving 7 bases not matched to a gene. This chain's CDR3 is CASSARLAGDNEQYF. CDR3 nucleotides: TGTGCCAGCAGCGCAAGACTAGCGGGAGACAACGAGCAGTACTTC.

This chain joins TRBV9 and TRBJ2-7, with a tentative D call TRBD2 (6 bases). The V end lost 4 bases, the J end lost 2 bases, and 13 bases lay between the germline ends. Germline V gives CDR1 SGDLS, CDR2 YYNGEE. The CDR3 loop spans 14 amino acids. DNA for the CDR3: TGTGCCAGCAGCCCCGAGGACTATGCCTACGAGCAGTACTTC. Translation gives CASSPEDYAYEQYF.

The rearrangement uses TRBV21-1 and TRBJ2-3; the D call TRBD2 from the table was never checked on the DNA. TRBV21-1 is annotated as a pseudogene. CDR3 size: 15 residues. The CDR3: CASSQSGSLTDTQYF. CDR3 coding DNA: TGTGCCAGCAGCCAAAGCGGGAGTCTTACAGATACGCAGTATTTT.

CDR3 residues: CASSGPSGRARPDTQYF. The CDR3 coding sequence is TGTGCCAGCAGTGGTCCTAGCGGGAGGGCCCGACCAGATACGCAGTATTTT. The chain combines TRBV2 with TRBJ2-3; 12 bases map to TRBD2. Germline assignment: CDR1 SNHLY and CDR2 FYNNEI. The CDR3 sequence is 17 residues long. The trim removed 4 bases at V and 4 bases at J, leaving 9 bases unmatched. The full variable domain, with the rest looked up from reference TRBV2 and TRBJ2-3, is EPEVTQTPSHQVTQMGQEVILRCVPISNHLYFYWYRQILGQKVEFLVSFYNNEISEKSEIFDDQFSVERPDGSNFTLKIRSTKLEDSAMYFCASSGPSGRARPDTQYFGPGTRLTVL.

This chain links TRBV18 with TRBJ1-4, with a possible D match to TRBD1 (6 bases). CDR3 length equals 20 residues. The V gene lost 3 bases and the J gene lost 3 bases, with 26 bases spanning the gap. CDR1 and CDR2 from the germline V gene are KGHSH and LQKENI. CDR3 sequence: CASSPNPLTGIAGPNEKLFF. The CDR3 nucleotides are TGTGCCAGCTCACCCAATCCACTTACAGGGATAGCAGGACCTAATGAAAAACTGTTTTTT. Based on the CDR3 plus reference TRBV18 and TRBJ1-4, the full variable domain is NAGVMQNPRHLVRRRGQEARLRCSPMKGHSHVYWYRQLPEEGLKFMVYLQKENIIDESGMPKERFSAEFPKEGPSILRIQQVVRGDSAAYFCASSPNPLTGIAGPNEKLFFGSGTQLSVL.

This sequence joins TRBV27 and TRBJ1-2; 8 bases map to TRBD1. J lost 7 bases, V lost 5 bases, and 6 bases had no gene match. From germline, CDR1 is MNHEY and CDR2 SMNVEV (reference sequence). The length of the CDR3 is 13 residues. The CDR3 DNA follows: TGTGCCAGCAGTCCGACAGGGGAGTTTGGCTACACCTTC. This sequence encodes CASSPTGEFGYTF.

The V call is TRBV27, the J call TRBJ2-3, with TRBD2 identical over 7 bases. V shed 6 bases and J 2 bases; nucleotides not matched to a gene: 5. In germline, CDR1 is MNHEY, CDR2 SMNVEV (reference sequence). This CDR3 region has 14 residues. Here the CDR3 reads CASSPSGTTDTQYF. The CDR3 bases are TGTGCCAGCAGCCCTAGCGGCACCACAGATACGCAGTATTTT.

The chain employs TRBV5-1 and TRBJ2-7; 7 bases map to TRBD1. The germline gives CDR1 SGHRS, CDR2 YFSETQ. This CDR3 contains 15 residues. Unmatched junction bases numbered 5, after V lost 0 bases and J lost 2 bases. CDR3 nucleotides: TGCGCCAGCAGCTTGGGGGGACAGAGGACCTACGAGCAGTACTTC. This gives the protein CASSLGGQRTYEQYF. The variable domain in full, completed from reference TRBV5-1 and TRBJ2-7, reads KAGVTQTPRYLIKTRGQQVTLSCSPISGHRSVSWYQQTPGQGLQFLFEYFSETQRNKGNFPGRFSGRQFSNSRSEMNVSTLELGDSALYLCASSLGGQRTYEQYFGPGTRLTVT.

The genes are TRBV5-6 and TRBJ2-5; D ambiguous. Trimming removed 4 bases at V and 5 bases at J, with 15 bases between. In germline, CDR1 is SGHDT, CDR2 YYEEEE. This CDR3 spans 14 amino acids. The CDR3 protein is CASSTPDSRETQYF. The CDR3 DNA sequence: TGTGCCAGCAGCACCCCCGATTCTAGGGAGACCCAGTACTTC.

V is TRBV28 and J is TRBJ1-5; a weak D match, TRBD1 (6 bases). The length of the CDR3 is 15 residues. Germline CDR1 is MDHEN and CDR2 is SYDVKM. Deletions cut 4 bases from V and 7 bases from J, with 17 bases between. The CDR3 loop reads CASSWITGSEQPQHF. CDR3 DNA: TGTGCCAGCAGTTGGATAACAGGGTCTGAGCAGCCCCAGCATTTT.

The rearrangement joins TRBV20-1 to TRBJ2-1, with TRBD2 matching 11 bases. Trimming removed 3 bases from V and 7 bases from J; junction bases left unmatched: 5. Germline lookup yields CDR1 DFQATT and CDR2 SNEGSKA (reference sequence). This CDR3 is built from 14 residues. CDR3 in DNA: TGCAGTGCTAGTAGCGGGGGGGCCGTAAATGAGCAGTTCTTC. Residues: CSASSGGAVNEQFF.

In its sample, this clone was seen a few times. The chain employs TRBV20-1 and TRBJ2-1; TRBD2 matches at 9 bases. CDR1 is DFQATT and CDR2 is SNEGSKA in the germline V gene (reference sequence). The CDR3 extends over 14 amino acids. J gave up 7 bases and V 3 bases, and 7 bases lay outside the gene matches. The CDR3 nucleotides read TGCAGTGCTAGTCAGCGGGAGGTGCTGAATGAGCAGTTCTTC. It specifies CSASQREVLNEQFF.

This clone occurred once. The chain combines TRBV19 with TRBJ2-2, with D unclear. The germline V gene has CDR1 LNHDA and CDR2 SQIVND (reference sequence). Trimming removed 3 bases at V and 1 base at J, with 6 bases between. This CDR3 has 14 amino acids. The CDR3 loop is CASSIAGNTGELFF. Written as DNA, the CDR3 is TGTGCCAGTAGTATCGCAGGGAACACCGGGGAGCTGTTTTTT.

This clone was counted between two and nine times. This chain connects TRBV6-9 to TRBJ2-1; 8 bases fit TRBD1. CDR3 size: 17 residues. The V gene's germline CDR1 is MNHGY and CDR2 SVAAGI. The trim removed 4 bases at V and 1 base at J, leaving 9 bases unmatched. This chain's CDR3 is CASSCPQGVRSYNEQFF. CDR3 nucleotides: TGTGCCAGCAGTTGCCCACAGGGGGTTAGGTCCTACAATGAGCAGTTCTTC.